The 16 T cell receptor beta chains reported below all come from one sample, sequenced in a study of response to subunit inactivated influenza vaccine. One entry per CDR3 protein results from TCRdb running MiXCR on the RT-PCR reads. This sample yields about 540,000 distinct CDR3 sequences, of which roughly 25% are seen a single time; 2.8% belongs to the top ten. These same data were also listed under a study on T cells expressing NK-cell markers. That publication notes: 5'RACE template switching built TCR beta cDNA with unique molecular identifiers.

Here the sequenced sample was CD4+ T cells sorted from PBMCs, taken less than 13 days after vaccination. These receptors were obtained from a man aged 45-60 years who received an inactivated influenza vaccine.

The chain uses TRBV29-1 and TRBJ1-2, with D tentatively TRBD1 (5 bases). Germline V lookup: CDR1 SQVTM, CDR2 ANQGSEA. This CDR3 region has 13 residues. V shed 5 bases and J shed 8 bases, with 18 bases lying between them. CDR3 DNA: TGCAGCGTTAGAGGGGCAGGGATTAACGGCTACACCTTC. Translating it yields CSVRGAGINGYTF.

The J gene is TRBJ1-6, the V gene TRBV9, with 8 nucleotides matching TRBD1. J was trimmed by 5 bases and V by 4 bases; bases with no gene match: 5. CDR3 size: 15 residues. The germline V gene has CDR1 SGDLS and CDR2 YYNGEE. CDR3 residues: CASSPGTGNNSPLHF. The DNA for the CDR3 is TGTGCCAGCAGCCCCGGGACAGGAAATAATTCACCCCTCCACTTT.

The CDR3 DNA follows: TGTGCCACCAGTGATCCGAGGACGGATCAGCCCCAGCATTTT. This encodes CATSDPRTDQPQHF. V gene TRBV24-1 combines with J gene TRBJ1-5; D is ambiguous. This CDR3 comprises 14 residues. The V gene lost 3 bases and the J gene lost 5 bases, with 10 bases spanning the gap. The germline gives CDR1 KGHDR, CDR2 SFDVKD.

In its sample, this clonotype was seen a few times. The chain combines TRBV27 with TRBJ2-4, with 13 positions matching TRBD2. Germline lookup yields CDR1 MNHEY and CDR2 SMNVEV (reference sequence). This CDR3 contains 15 residues. The V and J ends lost 4 bases and 8 bases, in that order; junction bases with no gene match: 5. This CDR3 is CASSWTSGRADIQYF. As DNA, the CDR3 is TGTGCCAGCAGTTGGACTAGCGGGAGAGCTGACATTCAGTACTTC.

The V call is TRBV24-1, the J call TRBJ2-7; 7 bases are a match to TRBD1. Per germline, CDR1 KGHDR and CDR2 SFDVKD. V lost 2 bases and J lost 0; bases outside the gene matches: 6. This CDR3 comprises 16 residues. CDR3 residues: CATSDSGTEASYEQYF. The CDR3 DNA is TGTGCCACCAGTGATTCCGGGACAGAAGCCTCCTACGAGCAGTACTTC.

The rearrangement uses TRBV6-5 and TRBJ1-2, with no clear D. V lost 4 bases and J lost 8, with 17 bases in between. Germline V gene sequence: CDR1 MNHEY, CDR2 SVGAGI. The CDR3 extends over 14 amino acids. CDR3 in amino acids: CASSSASRNRGYTF. The CDR3 DNA sequence: TGTGCCAGCAGTTCAGCGTCGAGGAATAGGGGCTACACCTTC.

This clonotype has more than one count but fewer than ten. The V call is TRBV7-9, the J call TRBJ2-7; no definite D call. The CDR3 extends over 14 amino acids. Looked up from germline, CDR1 is SEHNR and CDR2 is FQNEAQ (reference sequence). Trimming took 5 bases from V and 2 from J, leaving 13 bases between them. Written as DNA, the CDR3 is TGTGCCAGCAGCGCCCCGGGCAACCCCTACGAGCAGTACTTC. Amino acids: CASSAPGNPYEQYF.

There are many counts of this clonotype. A read error may account for a junction end that differs from germline. The genes are TRBV5-1 and TRBJ2-3; TRBD1 matches 7 bases. The CDR3 extends over 14 amino acids. Germline CDR1 and CDR2: SGHRS and YFSETQ. The CDR3 DNA is TGTGCCAGCAGCCTAGGGGACAGTACAGATACGCAGTATTTT. Amino acids: CASSLGDSTDTQYF. Based on the CDR3 plus reference TRBV5-1 and TRBJ2-3, the full variable domain is KAGVTQTPRYLIKTRGQQVTLSCSPISGHRSVSWYQQTPGQGLQFLFEYFSETQRNKGNFPGRFSGRQFSNSRSEMNVSTLELGDSALYLCASSLGDSTDTQYFGPGTRLTVL.

This clonotype was seen more than once but under ten times. The CDR3 sequence is CASSLPTRGSIGQYF. The CDR3 bases are TGTGCCAGCAGTTTACCCACGCGCGGATCCATCGGGCAGTACTTC. This chain joins TRBV28 and TRBJ2-7, with D uncertain. This CDR3 is 15 amino acids long. The germline V gene has CDR1 MDHEN and CDR2 SYDVKM. The V end was cut by 2 bases, the J end by 9 bases, with 20 bases between.

In this sample, this clonotype turned up a few times. This sequence joins TRBV28 and TRBJ2-7, with D possibly being TRBD2 (5 bases). Trimming took off 2 bases at V and 2 bases at J, with 16 bases between the two ends. The CDR3 is made up of 16 amino acids. Germline CDR1 and CDR2: MDHEN and SYDVKM. CDR3 amino acids: CASSLVSGSRPYEQYF. In DNA form, the CDR3 reads TGTGCCAGCAGTTTAGTCTCGGGATCCCGACCCTACGAGCAGTACTTC.

V and J are TRBV7-8 and TRBJ2-1, with 13 bases aligning to TRBD2. The CDR3 is made up of 18 amino acids. The trim removed 5 bases at V and 0 bases at J, leaving 7 bases unmatched. CDR1 and CDR2 from the germline V gene are SGHVS and FQNEAQ. CDR3 in DNA: TGTGCCAGCAGCGGGGGACTAGCGGGGCATAGCTCCTACAATGAGCAGTTCTTC. As protein: CASSGGLAGHSSYNEQFF.

The DNA for the CDR3 is TGCAGTGCCTCACAGGGGGCAGGTTCACCCCTCCACTTT. Its translation is CSASQGAGSPLHF. This rearrangement joins TRBV20-1 to TRBJ1-6; 9 nucleotides align to TRBD1. The V gene's germline CDR1 is DFQATT and CDR2 SNEGSKA (reference sequence). The CDR3 spans 13 residues. With V trimmed by 6 bases and J by 9 bases, 6 bases remained unmatched.

This clonotype was detected only a few times. The V and J genes are TRBV20-1 and TRBJ1-5, with D possibly TRBD1 on 6 matching bases. Germline V gene data show CDR1 as DFQATT and CDR2 as SNEGSKA (reference sequence). V lost 1 base to trimming and J lost 3 bases, with 7 bases between them. The CDR3 loop spans 13 amino acids. CDR3 in DNA: TGCAGTGCTAGAGGGGGGCTCAATCAGCCCCAGCATTTT. This translates into CSARGGLNQPQHF.

This clonotype was counted a few times. This chain connects TRBV6-2 or TRBV6-3 to TRBJ2-7, with D possibly matching TRBD2 (5 bases). V was cut by 4 bases and J by 5 bases, with 12 bases left in between. The CDR3 has 13 amino acids. Germline V gene lookup returns CDR1 MNHEY and CDR2 SVGEGT. The CDR3, as DNA: TGTGCCAGCAGTTGGGAGATTATTAACGAGCAGTACTTC. The encoded protein is CASSWEIINEQYF.

This clonotype turned up a few times. The chain has TRBV18 and TRBJ1-1; maybe TRBD1 (5 bases). Trimming removed 2 bases at V and 3 bases at J, with 10 bases between. The CDR3 consists of 14 residues. Germline V CDR1 and CDR2: KGHSH, LQKENI. The CDR3 DNA is TGTGCCAGCTCACCAGCACGGGGGGACACTGAAGCTTTCTTT. Its translation is CASSPARGDTEAFF.

The chain employs TRBV20-1 and TRBJ2-4; D may be TRBD2 (5 bases). From germline, CDR1 is DFQATT and CDR2 SNEGSKA (reference sequence). V was shortened by 3 bases and J by 1 base, with 13 bases between the two germline ends. The CDR3 has 15 residues. The DNA for the CDR3 is TGCAGTGCTAGTCGGGGTACCGGGGCCAAAAACATTCAGTACTTC. It encodes CSASRGTGAKNIQYF.